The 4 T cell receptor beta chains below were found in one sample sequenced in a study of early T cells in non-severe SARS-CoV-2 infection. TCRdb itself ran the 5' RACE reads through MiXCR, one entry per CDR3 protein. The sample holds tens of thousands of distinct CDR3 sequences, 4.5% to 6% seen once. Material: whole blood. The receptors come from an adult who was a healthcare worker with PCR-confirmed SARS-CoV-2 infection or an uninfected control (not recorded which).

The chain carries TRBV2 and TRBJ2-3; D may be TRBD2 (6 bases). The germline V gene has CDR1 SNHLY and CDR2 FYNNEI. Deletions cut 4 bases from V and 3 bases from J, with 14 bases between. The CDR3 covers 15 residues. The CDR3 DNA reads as TGTGCCAGCAGTGTAACCGGGGGAATGACAGATACGCAGTATTTT. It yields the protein CASSVTGGMTDTQYF. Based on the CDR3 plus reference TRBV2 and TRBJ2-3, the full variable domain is EPEVTQTPSHQVTQMGQEVILRCVPISNHLYFYWYRQILGQKVEFLVSFYNNEISEKSEIFDDQFSVERPDGSNFTLKIRSTKLEDSAMYFCASSVTGGMTDTQYFGPGTRLTVL.

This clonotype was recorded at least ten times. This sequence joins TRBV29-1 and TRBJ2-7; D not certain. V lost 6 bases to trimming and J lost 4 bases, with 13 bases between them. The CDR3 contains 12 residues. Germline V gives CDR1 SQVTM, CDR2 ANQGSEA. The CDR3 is CSVDSPDYEQYF. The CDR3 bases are TGCAGCGTGGATAGCCCCGATTACGAGCAGTACTTC.

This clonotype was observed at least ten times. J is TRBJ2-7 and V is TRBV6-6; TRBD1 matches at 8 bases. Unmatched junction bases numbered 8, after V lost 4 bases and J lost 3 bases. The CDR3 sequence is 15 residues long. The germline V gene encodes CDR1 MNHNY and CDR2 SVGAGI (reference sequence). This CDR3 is CASSSRQGRGYEQYF. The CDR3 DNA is TGTGCCAGCAGTTCAAGACAGGGGCGCGGCTACGAGCAGTACTTC.

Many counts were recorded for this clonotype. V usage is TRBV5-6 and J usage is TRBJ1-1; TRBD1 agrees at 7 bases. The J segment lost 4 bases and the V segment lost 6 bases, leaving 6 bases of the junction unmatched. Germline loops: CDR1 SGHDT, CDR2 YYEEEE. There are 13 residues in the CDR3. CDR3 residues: CASNPTGFTEAFF. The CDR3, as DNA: TGTGCCAGCAACCCGACAGGGTTCACTGAAGCTTTCTTT.